The 27 T cell receptor beta chains below come from one sample, sequenced in a study of T cells in Graves' hyperthyroidism and ophthalmopathy. The investigators amplified TCR beta CDR3 regions from RNA transcripts. The study used the HTBI primer set for a first-round RT-PCR of the TCR CDR3. TCRdb re-called the multiplex PCR reads through MiXCR, storing one row per CDR3 protein. The table has some 510,000 distinct CDR3 sequences, 20% seen once. Sequencing input: blood. Every receptor here comes from a young man with Graves' hyperthyroidism.

A word on this clonotype: Since a much larger clone is just one base distant, this may be a read error. Since no conserved phenylalanine or tryptophan closes the CDR3, a read error is the likely cause. The chain employs TRBV4-1 and TRBJ1-1, with D unclear. V was trimmed by 8 bases and J by 5 bases, leaving 9 bases between them. Germline V gives CDR1 MGHRA, CDR2 YSYEKL. This CDR3 contains 11 residues. CDR3 DNA sequence: TGCGCCAGCCGATCAGAAACTGAAGCTTTCTTG. Protein product: CASRSETEAFL.

The chain couples TRBV2 to TRBJ1-5; 10 positions match TRBD1. The CDR3 consists of 13 residues. V shed 6 bases and J 7 bases; nucleotides not matched to a gene: 3. Germline-derived CDR1 and CDR2 are SNHLY and FYNNEI. CDR3 region: CASRGQGYQPQHF. The DNA for the CDR3 is TGTGCCAGCAGGGGACAGGGGTACCAGCCCCAGCATTTT. The variable domain in full, with the rest retrieved from reference TRBV2 and TRBJ1-5, is EPEVTQTPSHQVTQMGQEVILRCVPISNHLYFYWYRQILGQKVEFLVSFYNNEISEKSEIFDDQFSVERPDGSNFTLKIRSTKLEDSAMYFCASRGQGYQPQHFGDGTRLSIL.

Note on this clonotype: A much larger clone differs by one base, so this may be a read error. The chain couples TRBV12-3 or TRBV12-4 to TRBJ2-7; TRBD1 is a possible D gene (5 bases). The CDR3 extends over 14 amino acids. Deletions cut 8 bases from V and 2 bases from J, with 16 bases between. CDR3 coding DNA: TGTGCCAGCTGTTCTGCAGGGCAAACCTACGAGCAGTACTTC. It encodes CASCSAGQTYEQYF.

This clonotype was seen many times. This chain uses TRBV4-1 with TRBJ1-5, with TRBD1 matching 7 bases. With 1 base clipped from V and 5 bases from J, the junction kept 5 bases outside the gene matches. This CDR3 is 15 amino acids long. The germline CDR1 and CDR2 sequences are MGHRA and YSYEKL. The CDR3 is CASSQVQGWHQPQHF. The CDR3 DNA reads as TGCGCCAGCAGCCAAGTACAGGGGTGGCATCAGCCCCAGCATTTT.

This clonotype was counted many times. V and J are TRBV12-3 or TRBV12-4 and TRBJ1-2; 8 bases align to TRBD1. The junction had 4 bases not matched to a gene; V was cut back by 6 bases and J by 7 bases. This CDR3 comprises 12 residues. CDR3 coding DNA: TGTGCCAGCAGGGACAGGGTGGGTGGCTACACCTTC. This translates into CASRDRVGGYTF.

This clonotype has a count of ten or more. This chain connects TRBV20-1 to TRBJ1-1, with a weak D call TRBD1 (5 bases). The CDR3 contains 12 residues. Germline V gene sequence: CDR1 DFQATT, CDR2 SNEGSKA (reference sequence). The V end lost 5 bases, the J end lost 1 base, and 8 bases lay between the germline ends. The CDR3: CSAPTGNTEAFF. The CDR3 nucleotides are TGCAGTGCTCCCACAGGGAACACTGAAGCTTTCTTT.

The chain joins TRBV28 to TRBJ2-5; TRBD2 matches at 8 bases. CDR3 size: 14 residues. V gave up 6 bases and J gave up 9 bases; unmatched junction bases: 12. Germline V gene data show CDR1 as MDHEN and CDR2 as SYDVKM. For the CDR3, the DNA is TGTGCCAGCAGGAGCTTTTCGGGAGGGAGGGCCCAGTACTTC. This sequence encodes CASRSFSGGRAQYF.

The sample holds many counts of this clonotype. This chain joins TRBV29-1 and TRBJ1-4, with D possibly TRBD1 on 6 matching bases. Germline V lookup: CDR1 SQVTM, CDR2 ANQGSEA. The CDR3 contains 14 residues. Trimming pared 6 bases from V and 0 bases from J, leaving 11 bases between. The CDR3, as DNA: TGCAGCGTGGGGGCTGGGCCAACTAATGAAAAACTGTTTTTT. Its translation is CSVGAGPTNEKLFF.

The chain uses TRBV7-2 and TRBJ2-7; 9 positions agree with TRBD1. The junction had 8 bases not matched to a gene; V was cut back by 0 bases and J by 2 bases. This CDR3 region has 17 residues. Germline V gene sequence: CDR1 SGHTA, CDR2 FQGNSA. The CDR3 reads CASSLASHRGPTYEQYF. The CDR3 DNA follows: TGTGCCAGCAGCTTAGCTTCTCACAGGGGGCCGACCTACGAGCAGTACTTC. The full variable domain, with the rest looked up from reference TRBV7-2 and TRBJ2-7, is GAGVSQSPSNKVTEKGKDVELRCDPISGHTALYWYRQSLGQGLEFLIYFQGNSAPDKSGLPSDRFSAERTGGSVSTLTIQRTQQEDSAVYLCASSLASHRGPTYEQYFGPGTRLTVT.

The rearrangement uses TRBV28 and TRBJ1-2; possible D gene TRBD1, 6 bases. This CDR3 spans 19 amino acids. V gave up 4 bases and J gave up 0 bases, with 24 bases separating them. Germline-derived CDR1 and CDR2 are MDHEN and SYDVKM. CDR3 in amino acids: CASSSHSGTRLFSNYGYTF. CDR3 nucleotide sequence: TGTGCCAGCAGTTCTCACTCCGGGACACGGCTTTTCTCTAACTATGGCTACACCTTC.

The rearrangement uses TRBV28 and TRBJ1-1; D remains unclear. The CDR3 sequence is 12 residues long. CDR1 MDHEN and CDR2 SYDVKM come from the germline V gene. The DNA of the CDR3 is TGTGTCCACCGGGGTCGTAGCACTGAAGCTTTCTTT. Its protein product is CVHRGRSTEAFF.

CDR3 amino acids: CSARDTGRSRETQYF. The CDR3 DNA reads TGCAGTGCTAGAGATACGGGCAGATCTCGGGAGACCCAGTACTTC. J is TRBJ2-5 and V is TRBV20-1; D ambiguous. This CDR3 spans 15 amino acids. CDR1 and CDR2 (germline): DFQATT, SNEGSKA (reference sequence). V shed 0 bases and J shed 5 bases, with 16 bases lying between them.

This sequence joins TRBV27 and TRBJ2-3; possible D gene TRBD2, 6 bases. CDR1 and CDR2 from the germline V gene are MNHEY and SMNVEV (reference sequence). V dropped 2 bases and J dropped 0 bases, with 9 bases sitting between them. CDR3 size: 15 residues. CDR3 sequence: CASSLRRGSTDTQYF. The CDR3 region has the DNA TGTGCCAGCAGTTTACGGCGGGGTAGCACAGATACGCAGTATTTT.

This clonotype was recorded many times. This rearrangement joins TRBV27 to TRBJ2-2; D ambiguous. Germline-derived CDR1 and CDR2 are MNHEY and SMNVEV (reference sequence). Trimming stripped 5 bases from V and 5 bases from J, with 9 bases between. The CDR3 has 13 residues. The CDR3 here is CASSKKNTGELFF. The CDR3, as DNA: TGTGCCAGCAGTAAGAAGAATACCGGGGAGCTGTTTTTT.

This clonotype was picked up a small number of times. The chain employs TRBV19 and TRBJ1-5; the D is unclear. Germline CDR1 and CDR2: LNHDA and SQIVND (reference sequence). The V end was cut by 10 bases, the J end by 3 bases, with 13 bases between. The CDR3 loop spans 13 amino acids. CDR3 loop: CATRKTSNQPQHF. The CDR3 DNA is TGTGCCACAAGGAAAACCTCCAATCAGCCCCAGCATTTT.

This clonotype was seen at least ten times. The chain uses TRBV2 and TRBJ2-7; 9 bases map to TRBD1. Trimming cost V 5 bases and J 0 bases; bases outside gene matches: 11. This CDR3 has 17 residues. CDR1 is SNHLY and CDR2 is FYNNEI in the germline V gene. The CDR3 nucleotides read TGTGCCAGCAGTCAAGGCGGCGGGACAGGGTTCTCCTACGAGCAGTACTTC. Its translation: CASSQGGGTGFSYEQYF.

Ten or more counts support this clonotype. The V call is TRBV6-1, the J call TRBJ2-7; the D is unclear. The ends were cut back, 2 bases at V and 3 bases at J, with 8 bases in the middle. CDR1 is MNHNS, CDR2 SASEGT, per germline. CDR3 length equals 13 residues. Here the CDR3 reads CASSETLLYEQYF. CDR3 coding DNA: TGTGCCAGCAGTGAAACCCTCCTCTACGAGCAGTACTTC.

The gene calls are TRBV6-1 and TRBJ1-2; perhaps TRBD1 as D (6 bases). Trimming pared 7 bases from V and 2 bases from J, leaving 17 bases between. Germline loops: CDR1 MNHNS, CDR2 SASEGT. The CDR3 spans 15 residues. The chain's CDR3 is CASTLPRQENYGYTF. CDR3 in DNA: TGTGCCAGCACCCTACCCCGACAGGAGAACTATGGCTACACCTTC.

This clonotype has ten or more counts. The chain combines TRBV19 with TRBJ2-2; the D is unclear. Trimming stripped 3 bases from V and 1 base from J, with 6 bases between. CDR3 length: 14 amino acids. Germline-derived CDR1 and CDR2 are LNHDA and SQIVND (reference sequence). In DNA, the CDR3 is TGTGCCAGTAGTATCTTCGGGAACACCGGGGAGCTGTTTTTT. The encoded protein is CASSIFGNTGELFF.

This clonotype was detected many times. The J gene is TRBJ1-1, the V gene TRBV12-3 or TRBV12-4; a possible D gene is TRBD1 (6 bases). CDR3 length equals 18 residues. The ends were cut back, 5 bases at V and 0 bases at J, with 22 bases in the middle. CDR3 region: CASSVGAPVGLLNTEAFF. The CDR3 DNA reads TGTGCCAGCAGTGTGGGGGCCCCGGTCGGACTATTGAACACTGAAGCTTTCTTT.

This clonotype has ten or more counts. The chain links TRBV4-1 to TRBJ2-5, with unresolved D. The CDR3 runs to 15 residues. Germline values: CDR1 MGHRA, CDR2 YSYEKL. Trimming took 0 bases from V and 1 from J, leaving 9 bases between them. CDR3 DNA: TGCGCCAGCAGCCAAGATTTCGGGCTCCAAGAGACCCAGTACTTC. It yields the protein CASSQDFGLQETQYF.

This clonotype was found many times. The chain carries TRBV30 and TRBJ2-7; a weak D match, TRBD1 (5 bases). Per germline, CDR1 GTSNPN and CDR2 SVGIG (reference sequence). This CDR3 comprises 13 residues. V was cut by 3 bases and J by 5 bases, with 14 bases left in between. This chain's CDR3 is CAWRTRDRNEQYF. CDR3 sequence (DNA): TGTGCCTGGAGGACCAGGGATAGGAACGAGCAGTACTTC.

This clonotype was recorded a few times. The J gene is TRBJ1-1, the V gene TRBV15; D perhaps matches TRBD1 (5 bases). CDR3 size: 15 residues. Germline V lookup: CDR1 LNHNV, CDR2 YYDKDF (reference sequence). V was pared by 3 bases and J by 6 bases, with 17 bases between. CDR3: CATSREDDRIAEAFF. In nucleotides, the CDR3 is TGTGCCACCAGCAGGGAAGACGACAGAATAGCTGAAGCTTTCTTT.

This clonotype was found many times. The V call is TRBV27, the J call TRBJ1-1; D not certain. Per the germline V gene, CDR1 is MNHEY and CDR2 is SMNVEV (reference sequence). This CDR3 contains 16 residues. V lost 4 bases and J lost 0, with 15 bases in between. The CDR3 DNA reads as TGTGCCAGCAGTTCCTCGACCGGGATCCTGAACACTGAAGCTTTCTTT. The encoded protein is CASSSSTGILNTEAFF.

This clonotype occurred a few times. The chain uses TRBV19 and TRBJ1-5; 9 bases match TRBD1. Trimming removed 7 bases from V and 6 bases from J; junction bases left unmatched: 7. The CDR3 extends over 14 amino acids. CDR1 is LNHDA and CDR2 is SQIVND in the germline V gene (reference sequence). This CDR3 is CASNTGTGIQPQHF. The CDR3 DNA sequence: TGTGCCAGTAATACCGGGACAGGGATTCAGCCCCAGCATTTT.

The chain is built from TRBV5-8 and TRBJ1-2; 7 positions match TRBD1. The CDR3 totals 14 residues. After removal of 2 bases from V and 3 bases from J, the junction contained 4 bases not matched to a gene. Germline lookup yields CDR1 SGHTS and CDR2 YDEGEE. The CDR3 nucleotides are TGTGCCAGCAGCTTTCTTGGGACAGACTATGGCTACACCTTC. Amino acid sequence: CASSFLGTDYGYTF. Drawing the rest from reference TRBV5-8 and TRBJ1-2, the complete variable domain is EAGVTQSPTHLIKTRGQQATLRCSPISGHTSVYWYQQALGLGLQFLLWYDEGEERNRGNFPPRFSGRQFPNYSSELNVNALELEDSALYLCASSFLGTDYGYTFGSGTRLTVV.

This clonotype has ten or more counts. CDR3 sequence (DNA): TGTGCCAGCAGCCAAGATCGGAGACTAGAGGGGGAGACCCAGTACTTC. Translating gives CASSQDRRLEGETQYF. The chain combines TRBV14 with TRBJ2-5, with D maybe TRBD2 (6 bases). V was trimmed by 0 bases and J by 5 bases, leaving 16 bases between them. Germline CDR1 reads SGHDN; CDR2 reads FVKESK. The length of the CDR3 is 16 residues.